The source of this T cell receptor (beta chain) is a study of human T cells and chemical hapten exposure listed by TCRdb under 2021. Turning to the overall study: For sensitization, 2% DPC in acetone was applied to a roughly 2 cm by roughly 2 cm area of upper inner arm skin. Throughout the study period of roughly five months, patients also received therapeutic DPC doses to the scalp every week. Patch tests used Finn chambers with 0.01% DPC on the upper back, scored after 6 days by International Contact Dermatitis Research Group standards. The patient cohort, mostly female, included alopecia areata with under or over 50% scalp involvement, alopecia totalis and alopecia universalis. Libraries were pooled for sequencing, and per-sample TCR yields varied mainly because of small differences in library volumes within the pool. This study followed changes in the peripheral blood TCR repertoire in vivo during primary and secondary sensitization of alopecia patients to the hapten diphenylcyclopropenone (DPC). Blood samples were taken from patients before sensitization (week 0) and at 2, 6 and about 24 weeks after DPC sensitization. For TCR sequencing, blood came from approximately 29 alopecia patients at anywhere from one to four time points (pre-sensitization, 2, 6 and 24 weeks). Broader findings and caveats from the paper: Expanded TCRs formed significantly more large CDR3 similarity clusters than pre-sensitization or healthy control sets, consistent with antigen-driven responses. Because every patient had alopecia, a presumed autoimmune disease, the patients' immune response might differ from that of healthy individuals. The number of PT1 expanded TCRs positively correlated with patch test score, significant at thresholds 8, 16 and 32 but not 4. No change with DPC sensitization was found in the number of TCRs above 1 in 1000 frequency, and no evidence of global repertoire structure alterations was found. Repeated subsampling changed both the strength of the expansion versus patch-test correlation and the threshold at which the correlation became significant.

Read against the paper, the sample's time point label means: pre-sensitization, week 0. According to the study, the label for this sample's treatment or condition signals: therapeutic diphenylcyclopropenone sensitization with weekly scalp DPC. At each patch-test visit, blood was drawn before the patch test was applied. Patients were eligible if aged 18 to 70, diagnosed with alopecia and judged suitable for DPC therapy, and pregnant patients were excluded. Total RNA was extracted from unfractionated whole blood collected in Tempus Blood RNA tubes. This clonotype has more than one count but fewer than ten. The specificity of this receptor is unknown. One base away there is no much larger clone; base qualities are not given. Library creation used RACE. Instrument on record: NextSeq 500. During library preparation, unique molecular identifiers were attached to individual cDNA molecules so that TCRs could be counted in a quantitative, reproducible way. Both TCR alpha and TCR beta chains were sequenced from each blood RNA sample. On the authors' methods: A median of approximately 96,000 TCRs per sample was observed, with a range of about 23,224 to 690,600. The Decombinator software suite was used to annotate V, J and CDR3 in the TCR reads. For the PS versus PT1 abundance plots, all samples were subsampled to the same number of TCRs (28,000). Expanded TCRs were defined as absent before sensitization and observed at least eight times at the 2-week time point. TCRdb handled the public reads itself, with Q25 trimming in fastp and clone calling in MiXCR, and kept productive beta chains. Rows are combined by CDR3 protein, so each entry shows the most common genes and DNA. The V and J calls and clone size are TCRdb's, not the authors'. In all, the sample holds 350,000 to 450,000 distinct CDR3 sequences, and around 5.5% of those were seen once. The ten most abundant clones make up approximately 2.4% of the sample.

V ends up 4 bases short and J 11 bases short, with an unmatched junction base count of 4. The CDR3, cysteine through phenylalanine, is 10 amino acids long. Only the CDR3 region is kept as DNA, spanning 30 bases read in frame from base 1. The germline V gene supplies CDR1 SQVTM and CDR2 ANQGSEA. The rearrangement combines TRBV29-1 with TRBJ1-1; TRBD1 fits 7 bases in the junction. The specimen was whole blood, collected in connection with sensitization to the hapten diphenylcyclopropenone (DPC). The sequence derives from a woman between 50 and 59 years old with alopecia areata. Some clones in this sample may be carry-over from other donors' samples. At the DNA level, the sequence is TGCAGCGTTGTTTCAGGGGGGGCTTTCTTT. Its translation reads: CSVVSGGAFF.